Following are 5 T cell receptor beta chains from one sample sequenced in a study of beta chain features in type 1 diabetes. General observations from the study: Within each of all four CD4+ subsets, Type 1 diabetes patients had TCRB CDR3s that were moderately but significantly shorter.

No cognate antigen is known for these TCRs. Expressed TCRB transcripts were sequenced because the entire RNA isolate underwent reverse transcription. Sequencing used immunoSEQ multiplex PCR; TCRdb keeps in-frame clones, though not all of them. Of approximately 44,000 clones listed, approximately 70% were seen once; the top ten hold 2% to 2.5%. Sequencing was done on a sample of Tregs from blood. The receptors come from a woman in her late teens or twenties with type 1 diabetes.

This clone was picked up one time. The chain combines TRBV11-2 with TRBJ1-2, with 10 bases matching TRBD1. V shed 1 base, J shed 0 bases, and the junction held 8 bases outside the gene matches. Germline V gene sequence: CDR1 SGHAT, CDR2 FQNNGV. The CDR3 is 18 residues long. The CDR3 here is CASSLAGTGAASNYGYTF. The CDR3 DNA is TGTGCCAGCAGCTTAGCTGGGACAGGGGCCGCCTCTAACTATGGCTACACCTTC.

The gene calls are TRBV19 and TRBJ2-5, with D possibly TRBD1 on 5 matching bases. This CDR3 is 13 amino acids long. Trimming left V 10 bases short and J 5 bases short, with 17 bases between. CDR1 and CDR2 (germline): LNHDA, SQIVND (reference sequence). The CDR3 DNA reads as TGTGCCACCCAAGGGGCCGCCTGGGAGACCCAGTACTTC. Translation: CATQGAAWETQYF.

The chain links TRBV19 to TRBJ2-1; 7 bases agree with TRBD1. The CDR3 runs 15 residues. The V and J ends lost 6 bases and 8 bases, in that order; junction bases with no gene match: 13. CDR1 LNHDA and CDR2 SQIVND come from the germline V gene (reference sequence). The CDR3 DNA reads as TGTGCCAGTAGAACCTCGTCGGCAGGGGGTCATGAGCAGTTCTTC. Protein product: CASRTSSAGGHEQFF.

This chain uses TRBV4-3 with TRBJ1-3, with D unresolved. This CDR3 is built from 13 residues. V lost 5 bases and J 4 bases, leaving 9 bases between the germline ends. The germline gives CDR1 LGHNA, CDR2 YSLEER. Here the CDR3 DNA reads TGCGCCAGCAGCTCCACAAAGGGAAACACCATATATTTT. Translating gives CASSSTKGNTIYF.

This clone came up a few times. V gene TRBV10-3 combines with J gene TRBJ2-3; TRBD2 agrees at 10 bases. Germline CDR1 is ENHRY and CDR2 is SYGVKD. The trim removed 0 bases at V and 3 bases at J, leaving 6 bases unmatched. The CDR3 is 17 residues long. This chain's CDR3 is CAISESGTSEITDTQYF. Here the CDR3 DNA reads TGTGCCATCAGTGAGTCTGGGACTAGCGAAATAACAGATACGCAGTATTTT.